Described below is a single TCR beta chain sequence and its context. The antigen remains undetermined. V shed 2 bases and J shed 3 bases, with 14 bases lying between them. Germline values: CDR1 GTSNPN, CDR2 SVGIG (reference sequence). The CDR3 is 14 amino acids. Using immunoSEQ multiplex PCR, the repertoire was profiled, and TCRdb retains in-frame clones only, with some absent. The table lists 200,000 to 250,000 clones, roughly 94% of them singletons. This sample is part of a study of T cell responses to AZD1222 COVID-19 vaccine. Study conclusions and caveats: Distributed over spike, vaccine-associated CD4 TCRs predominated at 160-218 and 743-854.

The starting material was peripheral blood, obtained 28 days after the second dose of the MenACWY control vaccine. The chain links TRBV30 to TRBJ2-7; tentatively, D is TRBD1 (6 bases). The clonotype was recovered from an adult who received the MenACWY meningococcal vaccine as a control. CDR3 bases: TGTGCCTGGAGTTTCCCAGGGGCGGGCTACGAGCAGTACTTC. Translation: CAWSFPGAGYEQYF.